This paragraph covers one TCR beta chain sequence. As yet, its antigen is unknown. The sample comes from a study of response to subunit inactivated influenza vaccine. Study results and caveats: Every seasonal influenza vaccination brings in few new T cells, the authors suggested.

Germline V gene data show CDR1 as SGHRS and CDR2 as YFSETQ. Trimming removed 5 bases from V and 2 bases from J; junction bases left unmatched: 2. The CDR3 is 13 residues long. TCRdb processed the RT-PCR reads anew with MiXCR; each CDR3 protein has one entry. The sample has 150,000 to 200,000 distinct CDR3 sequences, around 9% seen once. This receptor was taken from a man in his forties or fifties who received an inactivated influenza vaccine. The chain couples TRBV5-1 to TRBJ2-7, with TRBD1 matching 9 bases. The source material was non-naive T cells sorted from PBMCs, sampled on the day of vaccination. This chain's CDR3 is CASRGTGTYEQYF. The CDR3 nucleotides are TGCGCCAGCAGAGGGACAGGGACCTACGAGCAGTACTTC.